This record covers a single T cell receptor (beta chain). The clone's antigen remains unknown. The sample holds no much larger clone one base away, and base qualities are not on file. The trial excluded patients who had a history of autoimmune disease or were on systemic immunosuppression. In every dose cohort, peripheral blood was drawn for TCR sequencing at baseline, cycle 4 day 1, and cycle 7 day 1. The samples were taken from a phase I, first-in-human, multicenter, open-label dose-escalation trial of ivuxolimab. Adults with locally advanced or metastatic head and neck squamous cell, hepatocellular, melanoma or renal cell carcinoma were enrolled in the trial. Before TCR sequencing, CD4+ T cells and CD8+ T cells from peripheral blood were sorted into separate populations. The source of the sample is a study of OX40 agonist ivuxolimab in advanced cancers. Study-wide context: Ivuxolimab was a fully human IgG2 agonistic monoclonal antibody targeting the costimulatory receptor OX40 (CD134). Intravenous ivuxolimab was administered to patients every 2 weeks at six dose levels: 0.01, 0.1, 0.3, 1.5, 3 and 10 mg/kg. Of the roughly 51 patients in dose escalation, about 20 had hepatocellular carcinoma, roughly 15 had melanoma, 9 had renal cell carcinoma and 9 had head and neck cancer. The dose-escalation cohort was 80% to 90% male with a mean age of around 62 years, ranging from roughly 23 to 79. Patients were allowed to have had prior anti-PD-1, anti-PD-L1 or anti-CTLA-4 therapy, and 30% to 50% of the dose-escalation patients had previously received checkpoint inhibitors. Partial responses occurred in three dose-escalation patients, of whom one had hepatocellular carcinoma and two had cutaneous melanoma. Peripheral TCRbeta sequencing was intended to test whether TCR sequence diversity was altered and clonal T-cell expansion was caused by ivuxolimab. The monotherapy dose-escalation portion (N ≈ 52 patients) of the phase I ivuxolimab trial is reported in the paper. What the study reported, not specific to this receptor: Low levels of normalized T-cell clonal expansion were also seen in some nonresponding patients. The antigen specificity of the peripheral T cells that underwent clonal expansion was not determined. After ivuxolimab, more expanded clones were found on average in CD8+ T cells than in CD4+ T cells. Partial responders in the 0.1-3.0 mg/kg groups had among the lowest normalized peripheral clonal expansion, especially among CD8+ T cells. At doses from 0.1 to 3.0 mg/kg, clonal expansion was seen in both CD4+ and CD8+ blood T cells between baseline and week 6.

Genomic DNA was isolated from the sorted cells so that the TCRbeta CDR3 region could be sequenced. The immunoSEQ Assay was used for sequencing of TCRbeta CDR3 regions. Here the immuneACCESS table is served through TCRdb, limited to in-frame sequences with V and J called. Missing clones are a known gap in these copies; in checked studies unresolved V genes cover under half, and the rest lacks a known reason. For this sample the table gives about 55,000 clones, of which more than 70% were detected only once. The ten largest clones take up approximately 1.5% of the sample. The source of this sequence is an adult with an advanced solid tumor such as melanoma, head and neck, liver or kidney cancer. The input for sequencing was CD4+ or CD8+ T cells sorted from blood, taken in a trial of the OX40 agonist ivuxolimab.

Here is the DNA: TGTGCCAGCAGAGGCGGGACAGCCCAAGAGACCCAGTACTTC. Translated, it reads CASRGGTAQETQYF. The chain is made from TRBV2 and TRBJ2-5; the best D guess is TRBD1, with 7 bases matching. CDR1 SNHLY and CDR2 FYNNEI were looked up in the germline V gene. Trimming at the junction amounts to 6 bases on V and 1 base on J, and the germline ends lie 12 bases apart. Taken from cysteine to phenylalanine, the CDR3 has 14 residues. Solely the CDR3 DNA is kept, with 42 bases framed from the first base.